These 13 T cell receptor beta chains share one sample of origin, sequenced in a study of vaccination and CD4 T cells after COVID-19. Once obtained from cultured CD4+ T cells, the DNA was sequenced using the Oncomine TCR Beta short-read assay. TCRdb itself ran the PCR reads through MiXCR, one entry per CDR3 protein. The top ten hold roughly 15% of the sample, which has some 15,000 distinct CDR3 sequences, around 30% seen once. Antigens of these TCRs are unknown. As to treatment: approximately nine-day PBMC culture with coronavirus spike peptide pools or control peptides (ViraFEST assay). The source material was cultured CD4+ T cells from blood. The receptors come from a human donor with COVID-19.

This clonotype has just a few counts. The chain combines TRBV7-9 with TRBJ2-3; TRBD1 is a possible D gene (5 bases). Looked up from germline, CDR1 is SEHNR and CDR2 is FQNEAQ (reference sequence). V lost 2 bases to trimming and J lost 0 bases, with 12 bases between them. The CDR3 covers 16 residues. CDR3 in amino acids: CASSLIRQGSTDTQYF. CDR3 coding DNA: TGTGCCAGCAGCTTAATTCGCCAGGGCAGCACAGATACGCAGTATTTT. Full variable domain (remainder filled in from reference TRBV7-9 and TRBJ2-3): DTGVSQNPRHKITKRGQNVTFRCDPISEHNRLYWYRQTLGQGPEFLTYFQNEAQLEKSRLLSDRFSAERPKGSFSTLEIQRTEQGDSAMYLCASSLIRQGSTDTQYFGPGTRLTVL.

The sample holds a few counts of this clonotype. V usage is TRBV6-1 and J usage is TRBJ1-2; 7 bases line up with TRBD1. CDR1 is MNHNS, CDR2 SASEGT, per germline. V was pared by 5 bases and J by 8 bases, with 8 bases of the junction left unmatched. This CDR3 comprises 13 residues. CDR3 DNA: TGTGCCAGCAGTACGGACAGGTTACTCGGCTACACCTTC. Translating it yields CASSTDRLLGYTF.

The chain is built from TRBV6-1 and TRBJ1-5; unclear D gene. Trimming removed 11 bases at V and 5 bases at J, with 22 bases between. The germline V gene encodes CDR1 MNHNS and CDR2 SASEGT. The length of the CDR3 is 15 residues. The CDR3 DNA sequence: TGTGCCTGTTTGGACGGGGTATCCTCCTATCAGCCCCAGCATTTT. This gives the protein CACLDGVSSYQPQHF.

V usage is TRBV28 and J usage is TRBJ1-1; D gene ambiguous. CDR1 and CDR2 (germline): MDHEN, SYDVKM. The V gene lost 6 bases and the J gene lost 1 base, with 12 bases spanning the gap. The CDR3 loop spans 14 amino acids. The CDR3 DNA is TGTGCCAGCAGAAGATTCGACGGGAACACTGAAGCTTTCTTT. Translating gives CASRRFDGNTEAFF.

This clonotype was picked up a small number of times. The gene calls are TRBV2 and TRBJ1-5; D ambiguous. Germline lookup yields CDR1 SNHLY and CDR2 FYNNEI. There are 14 residues in the CDR3. The V and J ends lost 9 bases and 7 bases respectively, with 19 bases between them. The CDR3 region is CASEGWAGGQPQHF. Written as DNA, the CDR3 is TGTGCCAGTGAAGGGTGGGCAGGTGGGCAGCCCCAGCATTTT.

The J gene is TRBJ2-1, the V gene TRBV7-9; TRBD2 matches at 9 bases. The CDR3 sequence is 17 residues long. Trimming took 5 bases from V and 4 from J; bases not matched to a gene: 12. The germline V gene encodes CDR1 SEHNR and CDR2 FQNEAQ (reference sequence). The CDR3 DNA follows: TGTGCCAGCAGCCCCTCCCCCAGCGGGGGGATGTACAATGAGCAGTTCTTC. Translated, it gives CASSPSPSGGMYNEQFF.

This chain uses TRBV24-1 with TRBJ1-2; possibly TRBD1 for D (5 bases). The V end was cut by 5 bases, the J end by 6 bases, with 9 bases between. Germline V gene data show CDR1 as KGHDR and CDR2 as SFDVKD. This CDR3 is 12 amino acids long. The CDR3 protein is CATSAGGDGYTF. The CDR3 DNA follows: TGTGCCACCAGTGCGGGGGGGGATGGCTACACCTTC.

The chain uses TRBV7-2 and TRBJ2-3, with 8 positions matching TRBD2. Germline V gives CDR1 SGHTA, CDR2 FQGNSA. This CDR3 region has 16 residues. V was pared by 6 bases and J by 2 bases, with 10 bases of the junction left unmatched. This CDR3 is CASRPGGGGTTDTQYF. CDR3 coding DNA: TGTGCCAGCAGGCCCGGAGGCGGGGGGACCACAGATACGCAGTATTTT.

V and J are TRBV5-1 and TRBJ2-3; possibly TRBD2 for D (5 bases). V dropped 4 bases and J dropped 3 bases, with 18 bases sitting between them. This CDR3 spans 16 amino acids. Per germline, CDR1 SGHRS and CDR2 YFSETQ. CDR3 bases: TGCGCCAGCAGCGCCGCAACTAGAGAAAGTACAGATACGCAGTATTTT. Translated: CASSAATRESTDTQYF.

This chain connects TRBV11-3 to TRBJ2-1; possible D gene TRBD2, 7 bases. The end of the DNA fits TRBJ2-7 better, so the J call may be wrong. The CDR3 contains 15 residues. Germline CDR1 is SGHNT and CDR2 is YENEEA. This CDR3 is CASSLAVGGLDEQYF. The CDR3 nucleotides are TGTGCCAGCAGCCTAGCGGTCGGGGGGCTCGACGAGCAGTACTTC.

This clonotype was detected only a few times. This chain connects TRBV7-2 to TRBJ2-4; TRBD1 matches 10 bases. With 4 bases clipped from V and 7 bases from J, the junction kept 10 bases outside the gene matches. CDR3 length equals 16 residues. Germline V gene sequence: CDR1 SGHTA, CDR2 FQGNSA. This chain's CDR3 is CASSYPTGTGDNIQYF. The CDR3 region has the DNA TGTGCCAGCAGCTATCCAACCGGGACAGGGGATAACATTCAGTACTTC.

Regarding this clonotype: With a much larger clone just one base away, this may be a read error. This chain links TRBV27 with TRBJ1-2; 9 bases map to TRBD1. CDR1 is MNHEY and CDR2 is SMNVEV in the germline V gene (reference sequence). The CDR3 covers 17 residues. With V trimmed by 6 bases and J by 4 bases, 15 bases remained unmatched. CDR3 sequence reads: CASRYGRTGDDIYGYTF. In DNA form, the CDR3 reads TGTGCCAGCAGGTACGGGAGGACAGGGGACGATATCTATGGCTACACCTTC.

The CDR3 coding sequence is TGTGCCAGCAGCTGGGCCGGACTAGCCGCCAACACCGGGGAGCTGTTTTTT. Translation gives CASSWAGLAANTGELFF. The chain recombines TRBV11-3 with TRBJ2-2; TRBD2 matches 8 bases. Germline V lookup: CDR1 SGHNT, CDR2 YENEEA. The CDR3 is 17 amino acids. With 4 bases clipped from V and 2 bases from J, the junction kept 9 bases outside the gene matches. The full variable domain, rest sourced from reference TRBV11-3 and TRBJ2-2, is EAGVVQSPRYKIIEKKQPVAFWCNPISGHNTLYWYLQNLGQGPELLIRYENEEAVDDSQLPKDRFSAERLKGVDSTLKIQPAELGDSAVYLCASSWAGLAANTGELFFGEGSRLTVL.